Sequencing of this TCR beta chain was carried out in a study of blood T cell repertoires in COVID-19. The cohort comprised adults aged about 18 to 100 years residing in approximately 25 US areas. This clone appeared a few times. Sequencing used immunoSEQ multiplex PCR; TCRdb keeps in-frame clones, though not all of them. Seen here are approximately 200,000 clones, around four fifths observed once, and the top ten hold about 12%. The TCR was taken from a man aged 35 to 55 who had recovered from COVID-19. Sequenced material: PBMCs or T cells enriched from blood (not recorded which).

CDR3 sequence: CASRLVRTGGGSPLHF. As DNA, the CDR3 is TGTGCAAGTCGCTTAGTGAGGACAGGGGGAGGGTCACCCCTCCACTTT. The V gene is TRBV12-2, the J gene TRBJ1-6; the table's D gene call, TRBD1, was not cross checked with the DNA. TRBV12-2 is an annotated pseudogene. This CDR3 has 16 residues.